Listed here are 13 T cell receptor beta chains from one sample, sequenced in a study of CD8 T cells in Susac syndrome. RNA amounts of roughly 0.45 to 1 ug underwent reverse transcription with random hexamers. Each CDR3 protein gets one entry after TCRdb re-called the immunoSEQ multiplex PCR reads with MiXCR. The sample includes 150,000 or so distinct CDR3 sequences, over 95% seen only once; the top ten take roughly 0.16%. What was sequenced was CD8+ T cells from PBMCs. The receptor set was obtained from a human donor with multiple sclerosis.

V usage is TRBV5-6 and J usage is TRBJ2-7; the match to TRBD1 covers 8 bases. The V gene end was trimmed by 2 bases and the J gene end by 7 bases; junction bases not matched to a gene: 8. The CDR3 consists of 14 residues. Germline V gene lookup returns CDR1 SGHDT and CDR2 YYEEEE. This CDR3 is CASSFGTGPSEQYF. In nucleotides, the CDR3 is TGTGCCAGCAGCTTCGGGACAGGTCCCTCAGAGCAGTACTTC.

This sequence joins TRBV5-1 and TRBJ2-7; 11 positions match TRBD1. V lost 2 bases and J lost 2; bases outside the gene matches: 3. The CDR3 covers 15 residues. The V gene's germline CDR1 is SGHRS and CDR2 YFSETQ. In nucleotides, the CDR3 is TGCGCCAGCAGCTTCGGACAGGGGGCGACCTACGAGCAGTACTTC. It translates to CASSFGQGATYEQYF.

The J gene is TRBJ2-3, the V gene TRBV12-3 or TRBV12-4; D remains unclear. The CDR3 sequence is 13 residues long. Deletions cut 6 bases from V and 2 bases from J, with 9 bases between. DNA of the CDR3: TGTGCCAGCAGGATCGTGGACACAGATACGCAGTATTTT. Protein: CASRIVDTDTQYF.

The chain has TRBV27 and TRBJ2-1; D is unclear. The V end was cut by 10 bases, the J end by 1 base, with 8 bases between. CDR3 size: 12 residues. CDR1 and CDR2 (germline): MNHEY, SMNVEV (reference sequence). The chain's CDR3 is CAIVGSYNEQFF. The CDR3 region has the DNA TGTGCCATAGTTGGGTCCTACAATGAGCAGTTCTTC.

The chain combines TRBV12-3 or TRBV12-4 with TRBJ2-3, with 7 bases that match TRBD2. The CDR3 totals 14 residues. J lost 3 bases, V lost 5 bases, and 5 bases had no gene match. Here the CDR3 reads CASSPLGGTDTQYF. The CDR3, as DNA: TGTGCCAGCAGTCCCTTGGGGGGGACAGATACGCAGTATTTT.

CDR3 DNA: TGTGCCAGCAGTCTACTAGCGGAAGAGACCCAGTACTTC. Protein sequence: CASSLLAEETQYF. The chain is built from TRBV13 and TRBJ2-5; 8 bases fit TRBD2. The CDR3 is made up of 13 amino acids. The germline V gene encodes CDR1 PRHDT and CDR2 FYEKMQ (reference sequence). After removal of 6 bases from V and 3 bases from J, the junction contained 3 bases not matched to a gene.

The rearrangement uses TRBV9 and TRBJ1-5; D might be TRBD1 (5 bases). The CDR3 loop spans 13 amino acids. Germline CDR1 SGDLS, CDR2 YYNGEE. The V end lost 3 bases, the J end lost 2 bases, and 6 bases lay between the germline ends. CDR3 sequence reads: CASSGGGNQPQHF. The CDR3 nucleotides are TGTGCCAGCAGCGGAGGGGGCAATCAGCCCCAGCATTTT.

The CDR3: CASSVADTEAFF. CDR3 in DNA: TGTGCCAGCAGCGTAGCGGACACTGAAGCTTTCTTT. V and J are TRBV9 and TRBJ1-1; D is undetermined. Germline V gives CDR1 SGDLS, CDR2 YYNGEE. This CDR3 spans 12 amino acids. Trimming stripped 0 bases from V and 3 bases from J, with 3 bases between.

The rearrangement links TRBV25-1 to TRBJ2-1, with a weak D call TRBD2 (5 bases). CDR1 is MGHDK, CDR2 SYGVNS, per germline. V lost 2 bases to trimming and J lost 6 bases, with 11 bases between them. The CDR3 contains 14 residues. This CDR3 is CASSEDFGLNEQFF. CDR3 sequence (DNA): TGTGCCAGCAGTGAAGATTTCGGACTCAATGAGCAGTTCTTC.

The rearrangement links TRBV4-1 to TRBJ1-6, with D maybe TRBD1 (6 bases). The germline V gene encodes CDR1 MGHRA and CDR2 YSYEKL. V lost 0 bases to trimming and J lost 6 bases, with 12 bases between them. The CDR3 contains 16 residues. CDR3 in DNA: TGCGCCAGCAGCCAAGATCGGGCAGGGGCTAATTCACCCCTCCACTTT. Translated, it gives CASSQDRAGANSPLHF.

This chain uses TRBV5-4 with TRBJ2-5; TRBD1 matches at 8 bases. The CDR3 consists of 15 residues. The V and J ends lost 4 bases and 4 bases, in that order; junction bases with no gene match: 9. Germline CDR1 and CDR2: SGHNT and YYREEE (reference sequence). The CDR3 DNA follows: TGTGCCAGCAGCGGGGGAAGGACAGGGACAGAGACCCAGTACTTC. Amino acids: CASSGGRTGTETQYF.

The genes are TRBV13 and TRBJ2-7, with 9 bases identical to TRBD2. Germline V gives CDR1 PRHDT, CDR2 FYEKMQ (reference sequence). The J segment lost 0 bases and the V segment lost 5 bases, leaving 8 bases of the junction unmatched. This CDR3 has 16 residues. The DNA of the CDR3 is TGTGCCAGCAGCCCGAGCGGGGGGCCCCTCTCCTACGAGCAGTACTTC. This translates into CASSPSGGPLSYEQYF. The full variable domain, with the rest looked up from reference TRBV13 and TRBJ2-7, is AAGVIQSPRHLIKEKRETATLKCYPIPRHDTVYWYQQGPGQDPQFLISFYEKMQSDKGSIPDRFSAQQFSDYHSELNMSSLELGDSALYFCASSPSGGPLSYEQYFGPGTRLTVT.

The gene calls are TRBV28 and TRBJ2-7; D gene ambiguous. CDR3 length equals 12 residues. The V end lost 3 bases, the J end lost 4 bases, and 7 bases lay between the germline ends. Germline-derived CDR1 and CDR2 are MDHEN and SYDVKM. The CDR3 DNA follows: TGTGCCAGCAGTTTTTGGGGATACGAGCAGTACTTC. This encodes CASSFWGYEQYF.